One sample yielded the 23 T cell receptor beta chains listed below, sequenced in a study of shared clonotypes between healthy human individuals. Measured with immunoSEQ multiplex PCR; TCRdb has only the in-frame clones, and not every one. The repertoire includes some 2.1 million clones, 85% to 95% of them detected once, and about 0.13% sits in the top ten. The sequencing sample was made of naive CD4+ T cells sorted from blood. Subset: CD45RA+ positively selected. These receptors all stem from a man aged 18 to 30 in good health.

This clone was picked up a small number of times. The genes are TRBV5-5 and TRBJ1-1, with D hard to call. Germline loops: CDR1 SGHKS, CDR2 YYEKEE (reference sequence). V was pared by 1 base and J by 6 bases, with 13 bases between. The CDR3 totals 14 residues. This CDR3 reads CASSLRLGRAEAFF. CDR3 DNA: TGTGCCAGCAGCTTGCGACTCGGGAGGGCTGAAGCTTTCTTT. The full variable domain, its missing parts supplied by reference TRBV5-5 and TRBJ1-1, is DAGVTQSPTHLIKTRGQQVTLRCSPISGHKSVSWYQQVLGQGPQFIFQYYEKEERGRGNFPDRFSARQFPNYSSELNVNALLLGDSALYLCASSLRLGRAEAFFGQGTRLTVV.

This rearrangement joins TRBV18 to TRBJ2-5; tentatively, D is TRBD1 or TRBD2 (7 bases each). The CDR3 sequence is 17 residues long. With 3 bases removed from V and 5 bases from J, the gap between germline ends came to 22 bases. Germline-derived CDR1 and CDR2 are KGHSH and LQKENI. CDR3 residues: CASSPPRGRESVETQYF. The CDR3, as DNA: TGTGCCAGCTCACCCCCGAGGGGGCGGGAGAGTGTTGAGACCCAGTACTTC.

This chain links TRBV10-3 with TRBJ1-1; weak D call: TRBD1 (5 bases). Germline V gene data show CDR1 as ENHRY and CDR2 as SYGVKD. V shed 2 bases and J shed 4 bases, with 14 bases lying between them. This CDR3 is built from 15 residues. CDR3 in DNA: TGTGCCATCAGTGAGAAGGGGTCCTCTGGCACTGAAGCTTTCTTT. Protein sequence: CAISEKGSSGTEAFF.

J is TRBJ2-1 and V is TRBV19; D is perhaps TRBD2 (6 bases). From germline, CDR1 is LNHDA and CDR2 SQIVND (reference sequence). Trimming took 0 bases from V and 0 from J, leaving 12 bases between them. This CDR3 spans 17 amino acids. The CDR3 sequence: CASSIDHGGSSYNEQFF. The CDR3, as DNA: TGTGCCAGTAGTATAGATCATGGGGGGAGCTCCTACAATGAGCAGTTCTTC.

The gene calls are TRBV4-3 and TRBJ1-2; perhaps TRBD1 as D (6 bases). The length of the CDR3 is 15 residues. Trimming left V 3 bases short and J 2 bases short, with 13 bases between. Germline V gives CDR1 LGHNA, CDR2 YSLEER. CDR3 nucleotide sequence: TGCGCCAGCAGCCAGGAAGCAGGGGCGAACTATGGCTACACCTTC. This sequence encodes CASSQEAGANYGYTF.

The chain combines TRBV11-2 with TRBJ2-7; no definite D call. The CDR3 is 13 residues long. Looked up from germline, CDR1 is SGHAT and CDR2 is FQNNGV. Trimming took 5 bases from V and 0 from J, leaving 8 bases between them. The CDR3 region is CASSQQYSYEQYF. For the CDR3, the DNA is TGTGCCAGCAGCCAACAATACTCCTACGAGCAGTACTTC.

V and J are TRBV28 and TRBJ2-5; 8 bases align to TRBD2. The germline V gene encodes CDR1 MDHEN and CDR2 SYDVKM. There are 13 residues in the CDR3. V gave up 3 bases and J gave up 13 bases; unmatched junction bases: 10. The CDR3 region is CASSFGGLAGWYF. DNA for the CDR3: TGTGCCAGCAGTTTTGGGGGTTTAGCGGGGTGGTACTTC.

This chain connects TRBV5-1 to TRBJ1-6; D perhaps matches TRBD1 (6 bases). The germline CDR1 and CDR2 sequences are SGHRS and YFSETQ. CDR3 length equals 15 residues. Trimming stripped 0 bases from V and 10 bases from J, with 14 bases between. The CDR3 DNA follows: TGCGCCAGCAGCTTGGAATCAGGGGAATACTCACCCCTCCACTTT. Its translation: CASSLESGEYSPLHF.

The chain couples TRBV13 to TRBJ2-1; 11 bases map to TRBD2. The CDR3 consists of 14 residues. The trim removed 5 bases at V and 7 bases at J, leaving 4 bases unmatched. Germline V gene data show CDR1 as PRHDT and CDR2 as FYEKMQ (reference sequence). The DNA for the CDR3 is TGTGCCAGCAGCGCTCTAGCGGGAGGTAATGAGCAGTTCTTC. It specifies CASSALAGGNEQFF.

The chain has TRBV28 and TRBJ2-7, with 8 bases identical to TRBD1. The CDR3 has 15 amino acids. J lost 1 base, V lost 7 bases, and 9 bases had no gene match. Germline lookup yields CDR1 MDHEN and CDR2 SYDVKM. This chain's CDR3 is CASTPPGQVSYEQYF. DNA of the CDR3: TGTGCCAGCACCCCACCGGGACAGGTTTCCTACGAGCAGTACTTC.

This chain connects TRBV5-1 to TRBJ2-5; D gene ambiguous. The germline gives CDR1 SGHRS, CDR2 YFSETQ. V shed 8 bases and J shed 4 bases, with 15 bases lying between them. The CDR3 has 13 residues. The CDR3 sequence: CASRDDAIETQYF. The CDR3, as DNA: TGCGCCAGTCGCGACGACGCCATAGAGACCCAGTACTTC.

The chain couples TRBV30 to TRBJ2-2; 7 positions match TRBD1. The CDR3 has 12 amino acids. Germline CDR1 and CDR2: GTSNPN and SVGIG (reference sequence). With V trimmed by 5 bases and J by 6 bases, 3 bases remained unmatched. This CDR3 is CAWDRVPGELFF. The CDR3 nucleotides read TGTGCCTGGGACAGGGTCCCCGGGGAGCTGTTTTTT. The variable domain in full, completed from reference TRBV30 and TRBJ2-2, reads SQTIHQWPATLVQPVGSPLSLECTVEGTSNPNLYWYRQAAGRGLQLLFYSVGIGQISSEVPQNLSASRPQDRQFILSSKKLLLSDSGFYLCAWDRVPGELFFGEGSRLTVL.

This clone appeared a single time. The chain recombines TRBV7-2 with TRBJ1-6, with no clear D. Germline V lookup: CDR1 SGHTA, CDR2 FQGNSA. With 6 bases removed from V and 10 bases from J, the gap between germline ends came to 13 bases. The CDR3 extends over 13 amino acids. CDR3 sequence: CASRQNTNSPLHF. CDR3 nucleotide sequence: TGTGCCAGCAGACAAAATACCAACTCACCCCTCCACTTT.

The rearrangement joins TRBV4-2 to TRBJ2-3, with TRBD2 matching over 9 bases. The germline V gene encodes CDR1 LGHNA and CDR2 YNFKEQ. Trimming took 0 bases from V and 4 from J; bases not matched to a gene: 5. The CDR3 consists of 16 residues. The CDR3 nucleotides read TGTGCCAGCAGCCAAGAAGGGACTAGCCTACCAGATACGCAGTATTTT. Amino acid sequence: CASSQEGTSLPDTQYF.

As DNA, the CDR3 is TGTGCCAGCAGCCGCGGAGGCCAAAACAATGAGCAGTTCTTC. It specifies CASSRGGQNNEQFF. The chain links TRBV4-2 to TRBJ2-1, with a weak D call TRBD2 (5 bases). The CDR3 contains 14 residues. CDR1 and CDR2 from the germline V gene are LGHNA and YNFKEQ. V was cut by 4 bases and J by 5 bases, with 12 bases left in between.

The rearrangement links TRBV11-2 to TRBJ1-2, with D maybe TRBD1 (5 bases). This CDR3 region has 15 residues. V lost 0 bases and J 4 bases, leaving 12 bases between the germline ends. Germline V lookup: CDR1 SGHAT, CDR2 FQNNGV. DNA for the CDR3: TGTGCCAGCAGCTTAGATCGGGCAGGGTTCTATGGCTACACCTTC. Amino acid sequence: CASSLDRAGFYGYTF.

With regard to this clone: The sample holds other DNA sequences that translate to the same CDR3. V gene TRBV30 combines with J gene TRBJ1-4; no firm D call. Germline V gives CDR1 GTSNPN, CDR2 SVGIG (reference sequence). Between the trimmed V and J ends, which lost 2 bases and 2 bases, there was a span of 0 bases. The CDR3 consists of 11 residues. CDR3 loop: CAWSTNEKLFF. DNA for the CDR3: TGTGCCTGGAGTACTAATGAAAAACTGTTTTTT.

DNA of the CDR3: TGTGCCAGCCGCCAAGGCGCCGAAAATTCACCCCTCCACTTT. This gives the protein CASRQGAENSPLHF. This chain uses TRBV7-9 with TRBJ1-6, with no clear D. Deletions cut 8 bases from V and 7 bases from J, with 15 bases between. The CDR3 consists of 14 residues. The germline CDR1 and CDR2 sequences are SEHNR and FQNEAQ (reference sequence).

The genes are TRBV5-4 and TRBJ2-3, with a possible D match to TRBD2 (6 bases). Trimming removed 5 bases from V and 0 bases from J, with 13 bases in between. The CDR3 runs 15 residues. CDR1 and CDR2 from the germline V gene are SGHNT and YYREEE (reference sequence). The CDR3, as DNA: TGTGCCAGCAGGGCGGGATATTCTAGCACAGATACGCAGTATTTT. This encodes CASRAGYSSTDTQYF.

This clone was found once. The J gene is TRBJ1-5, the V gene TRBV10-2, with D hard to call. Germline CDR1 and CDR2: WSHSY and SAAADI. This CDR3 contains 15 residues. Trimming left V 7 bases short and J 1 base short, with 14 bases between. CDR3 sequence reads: CASTSEGLSNQPQHF. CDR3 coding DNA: TGCGCCAGCACCTCGGAAGGTTTGAGCAATCAGCCCCAGCATTTT.

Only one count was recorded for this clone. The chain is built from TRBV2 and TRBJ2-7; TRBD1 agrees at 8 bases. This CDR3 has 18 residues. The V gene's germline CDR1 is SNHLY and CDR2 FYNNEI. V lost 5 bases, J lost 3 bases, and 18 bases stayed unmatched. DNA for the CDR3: TGTGCCAGCAGTCGAACGATAAACCAGGGACAGGAAGACTACGAGCAGTACTTC. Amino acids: CASSRTINQGQEDYEQYF.

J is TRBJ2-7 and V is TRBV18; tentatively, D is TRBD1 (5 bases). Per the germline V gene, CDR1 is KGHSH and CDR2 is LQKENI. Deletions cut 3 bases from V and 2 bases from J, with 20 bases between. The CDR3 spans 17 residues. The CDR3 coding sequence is TGTGCCAGCTCACCCTACCAGTTGGACACTAAAACCTACGAGCAGTACTTC. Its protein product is CASSPYQLDTKTYEQYF.

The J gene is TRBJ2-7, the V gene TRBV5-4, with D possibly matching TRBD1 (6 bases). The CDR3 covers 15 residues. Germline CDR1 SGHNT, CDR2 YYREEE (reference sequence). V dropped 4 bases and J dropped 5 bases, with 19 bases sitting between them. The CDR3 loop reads CASSAPKAGAHEQYF. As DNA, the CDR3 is TGTGCCAGCAGCGCCCCGAAGGCAGGGGCCCACGAGCAGTACTTC.